These 27 T cell receptor beta chains were all obtained from the same sample, sequenced in a study of spatial heterogeneity in lung cancer. The study, taken as a whole, reports: Counts of expanded alpha and beta TCRs within tumors tracked the tumor nonsynonymous mutation count.

TCRdb re-analysed the 5' RACE reads in MiXCR, keeping a single row per CDR3 protein. Here the sample spans about 100,000 distinct CDR3 sequences, around 4.3% being singletons. Time point described: sample taken at primary tumor resection. These receptors' targets are unknown. This sample comprised lung tumor tissue, obtained at surgery. The receptors shown here come from a male donor with early-stage non-small cell lung cancer.

The chain uses TRBV12-3 or TRBV12-4 and TRBJ2-1; a weak D match, TRBD2 (5 bases). The CDR3 is made up of 18 amino acids. The V gene lost 5 bases and the J gene lost 6 bases, with 26 bases spanning the gap. This CDR3 is CASSPFFGIASSPNEQFF. The CDR3 DNA is TGTGCCAGCAGTCCGTTCTTTGGAATAGCGTCTTCGCCCAATGAGCAGTTCTTC.

This clonotype was seen ten or more times. The chain recombines TRBV5-1 with TRBJ1-1, with TRBD1 as a possible D gene (5 bases). V lost 0 bases, J lost 4 bases, and 10 bases lay in between. The CDR3 sequence is 14 residues long. The germline V gene encodes CDR1 SGHRS and CDR2 YFSETQ. CDR3 sequence (DNA): TGCGCCAGCAGCTTGGAGACGACAGTCACTGAAGCTTTCTTT. This translates into CASSLETTVTEAFF.

The chain has TRBV27 and TRBJ1-4; D unclear. The germline V gene has CDR1 MNHEY and CDR2 SMNVEV (reference sequence). The CDR3 covers 14 residues. V shed 7 bases and J shed 5 bases, with 14 bases lying between them. CDR3 DNA sequence: TGTGCCAGCAAGCTCGCCATAGGAAATGAAAAACTGTTTTTT. It yields the protein CASKLAIGNEKLFF.

This clonotype appeared many times. The chain carries TRBV29-1 and TRBJ1-2; D is ambiguous. This CDR3 contains 12 residues. Trimming removed 3 bases at V and 4 bases at J, with 9 bases between. The germline V gene has CDR1 SQVTM and CDR2 ANQGSEA. In DNA form, the CDR3 reads TGCAGCGTTGATGGTCCCAGCTATGGCTACACCTTC. Translating it yields CSVDGPSYGYTF.

With regard to this clonotype: This could be a read error, since a much larger clone is one nucleotide away. The chain joins TRBV5-1 to TRBJ1-4; D not resolved. In germline, CDR1 is SGHRS, CDR2 YFSETQ. Trimming pared 0 bases from V and 4 bases from J, leaving 7 bases between. This CDR3 spans 14 amino acids. The CDR3 DNA sequence: TGCGCCAGCAGCTTGGGGCAGTATAATGAAAAACTGTTTTTT. Encoded protein: CASSLGQYNEKLFF.

At least ten counts were recorded for this clonotype. V and J are TRBV6-1 and TRBJ1-1; D perhaps matches TRBD1 (5 bases). The CDR3 consists of 15 residues. V lost 3 bases and J 0 bases, leaving 11 bases between the germline ends. CDR1 and CDR2 (germline): MNHNS, SASEGT. The CDR3 here is CASSEFLGVNTEAFF. CDR3 nucleotide sequence: TGTGCCAGCAGTGAGTTTTTGGGGGTGAACACTGAAGCTTTCTTT.

This clonotype was found many times. The chain combines TRBV29-1 with TRBJ1-4; 11 bases fit TRBD1. CDR3 size: 14 residues. CDR1 SQVTM and CDR2 ANQGSEA come from the germline V gene. J lost 8 bases, V lost 4 bases, and 6 bases had no gene match. For the CDR3, the DNA is TGCAGCGTTGGAGGGGACAGGGGGTTGGAAAAACTGTTTTTT. Its translation: CSVGGDRGLEKLFF.

This clonotype was counted a few times. V is TRBV20-1 and J is TRBJ2-5; 12 nucleotides match TRBD2. This CDR3 contains 16 residues. With V trimmed by 1 base and J by 4 bases, 7 bases remained unmatched. The V gene's germline CDR1 is DFQATT and CDR2 SNEGSKA (reference sequence). Here the CDR3 DNA reads TGCAGTGCTAGAGGACTAGCGGGAGCCATCCGAGAGACCCAGTACTTC. Translated: CSARGLAGAIRETQYF.

This clonotype was counted ten times or more. This sequence joins TRBV27 and TRBJ2-7, with a tentative D call TRBD1 (5 bases). Between the trimmed V and J ends, which lost 1 base and 2 bases, there was a span of 9 bases. Germline CDR1 reads MNHEY; CDR2 reads SMNVEV (reference sequence). CDR3 length: 14 amino acids. The CDR3: CASSLWGRTYEQYF. In DNA form, the CDR3 reads TGTGCCAGCAGTTTATGGGGCAGGACCTACGAGCAGTACTTC.

This clonotype was recorded at least ten times. This chain connects TRBV20-1 to TRBJ2-7, with 7 bases lining up with TRBD2. After removal of 4 bases from V and 1 base from J, the junction contained 16 bases not matched to a gene. Germline CDR1 and CDR2: DFQATT and SNEGSKA (reference sequence). The CDR3 is 17 residues long. DNA of the CDR3: TGCAGTGCTACGGGACTCGAGACCGGGAGGAGTTCCTACGAGCAGTACTTC. Translating it yields CSATGLETGRSSYEQYF.

This sequence joins TRBV5-1 and TRBJ1-2, with a weak D call TRBD1 (5 bases). This CDR3 region has 14 residues. CDR1 SGHRS and CDR2 YFSETQ come from the germline V gene. Trimming pared 2 bases from V and 8 bases from J, leaving 16 bases between. As DNA, the CDR3 is TGCGCCAGCAGCTTTGGCGGAGGGGTCCAAGGCTACACCTTC. The encoded protein is CASSFGGGVQGYTF.

This clonotype was counted many times. The V call is TRBV12-3 or TRBV12-4, the J call TRBJ2-1, with TRBD2 matching 8 bases. The CDR3 extends over 14 amino acids. The trim removed 4 bases at V and 8 bases at J, leaving 7 bases unmatched. The CDR3 here is CASSWSGGRDEQFF. In nucleotides, the CDR3 is TGTGCCAGCAGTTGGAGCGGGGGCCGTGATGAGCAGTTCTTC.

This clonotype was seen a handful of times. This chain connects TRBV7-8 to TRBJ1-6, with 8 bases lining up with TRBD1. CDR1 is SGHVS and CDR2 is FQNEAQ in the germline V gene. The CDR3 consists of 18 residues. J lost 0 bases, V lost 5 bases, and 9 bases had no gene match. CDR3 in amino acids: CASSPTGAGGSYNSPLHF. The CDR3 DNA follows: TGTGCCAGCAGCCCGACAGGGGCCGGGGGCTCCTATAATTCACCCCTCCACTTT.

This clonotype has a count of ten or more. The rearrangement joins TRBV6-1 to TRBJ2-1; D remains ambiguous. Per germline, CDR1 MNHNS and CDR2 SASEGT. V gave up 8 bases and J gave up 6 bases, with 14 bases separating them. CDR3 size: 13 residues. This CDR3 reads CASGQVGINEQFF. The CDR3 bases are TGTGCCAGCGGTCAGGTGGGGATCAATGAGCAGTTCTTC.

This clonotype was counted at least ten times. The V call is TRBV3-1, the J call TRBJ2-1, with D unclear. Germline loops: CDR1 LGHDT, CDR2 YNNKEL (reference sequence). Deletions cut 5 bases from V and 5 bases from J, with 10 bases between. This CDR3 spans 13 amino acids. The CDR3 region is CASSFGQDNEQFF. The CDR3, as DNA: TGTGCCAGCAGCTTTGGGCAGGACAATGAGCAGTTCTTC.

This clonotype was detected ten times or more. The chain carries TRBV6-5 and TRBJ2-1; possibly TRBD1 for D (6 bases). The germline gives CDR1 MNHEY, CDR2 SVGAGI. This CDR3 has 13 amino acids. V shed 7 bases and J shed 5 bases, with 12 bases lying between them. The CDR3 DNA reads as TGTGCCAGCAAAGGGACATCCGACAATGAGCAGTTCTTC. Translation: CASKGTSDNEQFF.

This clonotype has at least ten counts. This rearrangement joins TRBV12-3 or TRBV12-4 to TRBJ2-7; tentatively, D is TRBD2 (6 bases). Trimming stripped 8 bases from V and 3 bases from J, with 11 bases between. CDR3 length equals 12 residues. The CDR3 reads CASGTLYYEQYF. In DNA form, the CDR3 reads TGTGCCAGCGGGACTCTATACTACGAGCAGTACTTC.

This clonotype occurred many times. The V call is TRBV5-1, the J call TRBJ2-3, with no clear D. CDR3 size: 14 residues. Trimming left V 1 base short and J 8 bases short, with 14 bases between. Germline assignment: CDR1 SGHRS and CDR2 YFSETQ. The CDR3 DNA is TGCGCCAGCAGCTTGAAGGTGGTGGGCCCTACGCAGTATTTT. Translating gives CASSLKVVGPTQYF. The variable domain in full, with the rest retrieved from reference TRBV5-1 and TRBJ2-3, is KAGVTQTPRYLIKTRGQQVTLSCSPISGHRSVSWYQQTPGQGLQFLFEYFSETQRNKGNFPGRFSGRQFSNSRSEMNVSTLELGDSALYLCASSLKVVGPTQYFGPGTRLTVL.

This clonotype came up many times. V and J are TRBV9 and TRBJ2-1; possibly TRBD1 for D (6 bases). V dropped 3 bases and J dropped 9 bases, with 13 bases sitting between them. This CDR3 is built from 13 residues. Per germline, CDR1 SGDLS and CDR2 YYNGEE. This CDR3 is CASSADSWTEQFF. The CDR3 DNA reads as TGTGCCAGCAGCGCGGACAGCTGGACTGAGCAGTTCTTC.

This chain links TRBV28 with TRBJ2-3; D unclear. The CDR3 is made up of 13 amino acids. CDR1 and CDR2 from the germline V gene are MDHEN and SYDVKM. The V and J ends lost 7 bases and 11 bases respectively, with 19 bases between them. The CDR3 loop is CASTEPQRAKQYF. The CDR3, as DNA: TGTGCCAGCACCGAGCCACAACGGGCGAAGCAGTATTTT.

The genes are TRBV7-9 and TRBJ1-3; no definite D call. This CDR3 spans 14 amino acids. V dropped 3 bases and J dropped 0 bases, with 6 bases sitting between them. The germline V gene has CDR1 SEHNR and CDR2 FQNEAQ (reference sequence). In nucleotides, the CDR3 is TGTGCCAGCAGCTTGGATATCTCTGGAAACACCATATATTTT. Translation: CASSLDISGNTIYF.

The sample holds many counts of this clonotype. The chain couples TRBV9 to TRBJ2-3; possibly TRBD2 for D (6 bases). The V and J ends lost 4 bases and 0 bases respectively, with 12 bases between them. The CDR3 length is 15 residues. CDR1 and CDR2 (germline): SGDLS, YYNGEE. The CDR3 sequence is CASSPGAGSTDTQYF. The CDR3 nucleotides read TGTGCCAGCAGCCCAGGCGCGGGAAGCACAGATACGCAGTATTTT.

This clonotype has ten or more counts. The genes are TRBV6-5 and TRBJ1-2, with D uncertain. There are 14 residues in the CDR3. Germline assignment: CDR1 MNHEY and CDR2 SVGAGI. V was clipped by 0 bases and J by 8 bases, with 13 bases between them. The CDR3 loop is CASSYSNSFGGYTF. The CDR3 DNA reads TGTGCCAGCAGTTACTCGAATTCTTTTGGGGGCTACACCTTC.

This clonotype was seen repeatedly, ten times or more. The chain combines TRBV18 with TRBJ1-1, with D possibly being TRBD1 (5 bases). Germline V lookup: CDR1 KGHSH, CDR2 LQKENI. Trimming took 5 bases from V and 7 from J, leaving 8 bases between them. The CDR3 sequence is 11 residues long. For the CDR3, the DNA is TGTGCCAGCTCAGCAGACAGTGAAGCTTTCTTT. The encoded protein is CASSADSEAFF.

This clonotype was counted ten times or more. The V gene is TRBV20-1, the J gene TRBJ1-1; TRBD1 is a possible D gene (6 bases). This CDR3 region has 18 residues. Deletions cut 0 bases from V and 7 bases from J, with 27 bases between. The germline CDR1 and CDR2 sequences are DFQATT and SNEGSKA (reference sequence). CDR3: CSARDLSLGVGRGIEAFF. Written as DNA, the CDR3 is TGCAGTGCTAGAGATCTAAGCTTGGGGGTCGGCAGGGGTATTGAAGCTTTCTTT.

This clonotype has a count of ten or more. The chain employs TRBV12-3 or TRBV12-4 and TRBJ1-1, with a weak D call TRBD1 (5 bases). Trimming removed 2 bases from V and 5 bases from J, with 12 bases in between. The length of the CDR3 is 14 residues. The CDR3 reads CASSLFRGGTEAFF. For the CDR3, the DNA is TGTGCCAGCAGTTTATTTAGGGGAGGGACTGAAGCTTTCTTT.

Only a few counts were recorded for this clonotype. The chain links TRBV28 to TRBJ2-5; TRBD2 aligns across 10 bases. The V gene's germline CDR1 is MDHEN and CDR2 SYDVKM. The CDR3 has 17 amino acids. Losses at the gene ends were 6 bases for V and 6 bases for J; bases not matched to a gene: 16. The CDR3, as DNA: TGTGCCAGCAGCCCTAAGAACCTAGCGGGAGAGGTAAAGACCCAGTACTTC. It is translated as CASSPKNLAGEVKTQYF. The entire variable domain, with the rest obtained from reference TRBV28 and TRBJ2-5, is as follows: DVKVTQSSRYLVKRTGEKVFLECVQDMDHENMFWYRQDPGLGLRLIYFSYDVKMKEKGDIPEGYSVSREKKERFSLILESASTNQTSMYLCASSPKNLAGEVKTQYFGPGTRLLVL.